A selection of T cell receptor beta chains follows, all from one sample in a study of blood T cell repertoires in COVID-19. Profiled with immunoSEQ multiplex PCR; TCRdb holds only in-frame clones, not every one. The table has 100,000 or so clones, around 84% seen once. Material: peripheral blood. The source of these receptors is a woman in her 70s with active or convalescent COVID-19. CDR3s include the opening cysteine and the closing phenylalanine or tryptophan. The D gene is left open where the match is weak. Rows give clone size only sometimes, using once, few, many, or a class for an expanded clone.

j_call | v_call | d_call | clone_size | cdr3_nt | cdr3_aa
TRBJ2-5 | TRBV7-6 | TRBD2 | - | TGTGCCAGCAGCTTAGGGCTAGCGGGGCTCCGGGAGACCCAGTACTTC | CASSLGLAGLRETQYF
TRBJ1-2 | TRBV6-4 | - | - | TGTGCCGGAAAACAGGATCAATATGGCTACACCTTC | CAGKQDQYGYTF
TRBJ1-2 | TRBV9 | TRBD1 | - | TGTGCCAGCCAGAGGGACAGTGGCTACACCTTC | CASQRDSGYTF
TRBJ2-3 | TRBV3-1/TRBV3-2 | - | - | TGTGCCAGCAGCCAATCTAGAATCGGTAGTACAGATACGCAGTATTTT | CASSQSRIGSTDTQYF
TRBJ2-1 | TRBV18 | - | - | TGTGCCAGCTCATCACGTGTACAGGACAATGAGCAGTTCTTC | CASSSRVQDNEQFF
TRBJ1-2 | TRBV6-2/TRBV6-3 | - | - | TGTGCCAGCAGTTACGTCAGCGACTATGGCTACACCTTC | CASSYVSDYGYTF
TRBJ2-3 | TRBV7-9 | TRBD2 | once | TGTGCCAGCAGCTCCCCGGGACTAGCGGGAGTGTTCGCAGATACGCAGTATTTT | CASSSPGLAGVFADTQYF
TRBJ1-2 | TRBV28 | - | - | TGTGCCAGCGGCTTATCAGACTATGGCTACACCTTC | CASGLSDYGYTF
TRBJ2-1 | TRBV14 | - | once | TGTGCCAGCAGCCAGCGCATGGGGGGTGAGCAGTTCTTC | CASSQRMGGEQFF
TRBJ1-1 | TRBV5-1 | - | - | TGCGCCAGCAGCTCGTACAGTGAGAACACTGAAGCTTTCTTT | CASSSYSENTEAFF
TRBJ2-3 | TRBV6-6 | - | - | TGTGCCAGCAGTTCCCCGAGGACTAGCACAGATACGCAGTATTTT | CASSSPRTSTDTQYF
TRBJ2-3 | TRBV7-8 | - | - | TGTGCCAGCAGCTTATATAGTAATCCCGCAGATACGCAGTATTTT | CASSLYSNPADTQYF
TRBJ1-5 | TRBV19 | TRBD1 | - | TGTGCCAGTAGAACGACAGGGGAAGGTCAGCCCCAGCATTTT | CASRTTGEGQPQHF
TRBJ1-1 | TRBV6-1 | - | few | TGTGCCAGCAGTGAGCCGAAGGGGCGAGGGAACACTGAAGCTTTCTTT | CASSEPKGRGNTEAFF
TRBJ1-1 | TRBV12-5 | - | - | TGTGCTAGTGGTTTGGGCAGGGGAACTGGCACTGAAGCTTTCTTT | CASGLGRGTGTEAFF
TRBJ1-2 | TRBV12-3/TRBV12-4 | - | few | TGTGCCAGCAGTTTCCAGAATAACTATGGCTACACCTTC | CASSFQNNYGYTF
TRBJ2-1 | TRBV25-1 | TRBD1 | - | TGTGCCAGCAGTTCACAGGACAGGTTTAGCAATGAGCAGTTCTTC | CASSSQDRFSNEQFF
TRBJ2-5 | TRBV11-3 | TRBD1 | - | TGTGCCAGCAGCTCCCGGACAGGGGGAGAGACCCAGTACTTC | CASSSRTGGETQYF
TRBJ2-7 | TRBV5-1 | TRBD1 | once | TGCGCCAGCAGCCTCGCCGGGACAGGGGGCTTAGGGCAGTACTTC | CASSLAGTGGLGQYF
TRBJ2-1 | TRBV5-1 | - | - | TGCGCCAGCAGCCCCTCGGGTAGCGGCCATTACAATGAGCAGTTCTTC | CASSPSGSGHYNEQFF
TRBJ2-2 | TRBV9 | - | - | TGTGCCAGCAGCGTAGTCCAGGGGGAGCTGTTTTTT | CASSVVQGELFF
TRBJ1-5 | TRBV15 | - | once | TGTGCCACCAGCAGAGATCGGTATAGCAATCAGCCCCAGCATTTT | CATSRDRYSNQPQHF
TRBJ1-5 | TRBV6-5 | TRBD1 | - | TGTGCCAGCAGCGCCACAGGGGCTCAGCCCCAGCATTTT | CASSATGAQPQHF
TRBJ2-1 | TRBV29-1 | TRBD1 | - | TGCAGCGCCCGCGTCGGGACAGGCAACAATGAGCAGTTCTTC | CSARVGTGNNEQFF
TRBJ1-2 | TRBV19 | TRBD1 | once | TGTGCCAGTAGTAAGGGACAGGCTGAGTACACCTTC | CASSKGQAEYTF
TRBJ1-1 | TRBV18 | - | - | TGTGCCAGCTCATCAATCGGCTTCCAGGGAGCGGGAAACACTGAAGCTTTCTTT | CASSSIGFQGAGNTEAFF
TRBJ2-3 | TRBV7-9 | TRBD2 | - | TGTGCCAGCAGCTTCTCTAGCGGGAGTGGGCAGGATACGCAGTATTTT | CASSFSSGSGQDTQYF
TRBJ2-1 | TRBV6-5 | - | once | TGTGCCAGCAACTTGGAGTTTGAGCAGTTCTTC | CASNLEFEQFF
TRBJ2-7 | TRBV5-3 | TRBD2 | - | TGTGCCAGAAGCTTGGGTTGCGGGAGGAGGAACGAGCAGTACTTC | CARSLGCGRRNEQYF
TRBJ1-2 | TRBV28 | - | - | TGTGCCAGCAGTTTACCGAGCTATGGCTACACCTTC | CASSLPSYGYTF
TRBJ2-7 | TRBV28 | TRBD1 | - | TGTGCCAGCAGCAGTCCGGGGACAGGGGGGGCGGACGAGCAGTACTTC | CASSSPGTGGADEQYF
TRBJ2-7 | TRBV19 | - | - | TGTGCCAGTAGTATAACAGGGTCCTACGAGCAGTACTTC | CASSITGSYEQYF
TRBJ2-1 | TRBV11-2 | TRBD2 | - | TGTGCCAGCAGCTTGAGCGGGGGCTCCTACAATGAGCAGTTCTTC | CASSLSGGSYNEQFF
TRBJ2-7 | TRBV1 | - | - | TGCACCAGCAGCCAAGACGCTAGCGGGAACCCAGGCGAGCAGTACTTC | CTSSQDASGNPGEQYF
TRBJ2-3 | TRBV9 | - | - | TGTGCCAGCAGCGTAGTGGGAGCCACAGATACGCAGTATTTT | CASSVVGATDTQYF
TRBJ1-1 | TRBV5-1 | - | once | TGCGCCAGCAGCTCCCAGGGAAACACTGAAGCTTTCTTT | CASSSQGNTEAFF
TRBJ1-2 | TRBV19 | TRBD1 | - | TGTGCCAGTAGATCCGGGACAGGGCTCGATCATTATGGCTACACCTTC | CASRSGTGLDHYGYTF
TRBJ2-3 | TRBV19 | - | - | TGTGCCAGTAGTGTCGGGGGGCCAGCCACAGATACGCAGTATTTT | CASSVGGPATDTQYF
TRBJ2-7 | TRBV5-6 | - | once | TGTGCCAGCAGTTCACGACTAGTTGTCGAGCAGTACTTC | CASSSRLVVEQYF
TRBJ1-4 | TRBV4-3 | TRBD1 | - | TGCGCCAGCAGCCAAGAAGGACAGGGACAAGCCAGAGAAAAACTGTTTTTT | CASSQEGQGQAREKLFF
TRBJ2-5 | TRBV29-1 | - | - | TGCAGCGTTGGCCCAAGGGGGACCCAGTACTTC | CSVGPRGTQYF
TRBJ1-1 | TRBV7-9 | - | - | TGTGCCAGCAGCTTAGTCGGGGAGGTAGGCACTGAAGCTTTCTTT | CASSLVGEVGTEAFF
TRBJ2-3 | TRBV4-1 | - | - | TGCGCCAGCAGCCAAGCCCCTAGCACAGATACGCAGTATTTT | CASSQAPSTDTQYF
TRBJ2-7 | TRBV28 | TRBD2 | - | TGTGCCAGCAGCAGTTTAAGGACTAGCGGGAGGAGGGGGTACTTC | CASSSLRTSGRRGYF
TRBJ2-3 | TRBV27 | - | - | TGTGCCAGCAGTGGAGCAGATACGCAGTATTTT | CASSGADTQYF
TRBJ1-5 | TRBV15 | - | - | TGTGCCACCAGCAGTCGGGGGATTCAGCCCCAGCATTTT | CATSSRGIQPQHF
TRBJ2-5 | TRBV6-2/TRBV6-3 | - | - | TGTGCCAGCAGTCCCTCCTTGACAGGCGGGGAGACCCAGTACTTC | CASSPSLTGGETQYF
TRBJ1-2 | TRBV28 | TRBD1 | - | TGTGCCAGCAGGACCCAACAGGGGAGCGGCTACACCTTC | CASRTQQGSGYTF
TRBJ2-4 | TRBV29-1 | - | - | TGCAGCTCGAGGCCCCTAGCCAAAAACATTCAGTACTTC | CSSRPLAKNIQYF
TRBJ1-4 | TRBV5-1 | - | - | TGCGCCAGCAGCTTGCTCGGGTCAACTAATGAAAAACTGTTTTTT | CASSLLGSTNEKLFF
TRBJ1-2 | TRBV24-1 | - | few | TGTGCCACCAGTGAGTCAGGGTATGGCTACACCTTC | CATSESGYGYTF
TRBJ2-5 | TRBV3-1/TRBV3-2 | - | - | TGTGCCAGCAGCCCGTCCCAAGAGACCCAGTACTTC | CASSPSQETQYF
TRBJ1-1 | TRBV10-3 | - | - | TGTGCCATCAGTTTAGGAGGGGCTGAAGCTTTCTTT | CAISLGGAEAFF